A single sample gave rise to the 31 T cell receptor beta chains below, sequenced in a study of T cells in Graves' hyperthyroidism and ophthalmopathy. TCR beta CDR3 regions were amplified from RNA transcripts. The HTBI primer set served for first-round RT-PCR of the TCR CDR3. TCRdb fed the multiplex PCR reads into MiXCR, producing one record per CDR3 protein. The sample contains roughly 240,000 distinct CDR3 sequences, over 15% of which appear only once. Sequenced input: blood. These receptors all stem from a woman aged 18-35 years with Graves' ophthalmopathy.

This clonotype has ten or more counts. The genes are TRBV4-1 and TRBJ2-7; possible D gene TRBD1, 5 bases. This CDR3 has 15 amino acids. V was clipped by 2 bases and J by 2 bases, with 13 bases between them. Germline V gives CDR1 MGHRA, CDR2 YSYEKL. Written as DNA, the CDR3 is TGCGCCAGCAGCCAACTCCCGGCGGACACCTACGAGCAGTACTTC. It yields the protein CASSQLPADTYEQYF.

The chain uses TRBV29-1 and TRBJ1-2; D might be TRBD1 (5 bases). Per the germline V gene, CDR1 is SQVTM and CDR2 is ANQGSEA. This CDR3 has 15 residues. V was trimmed by 4 bases and J by 8 bases, leaving 23 bases between them. CDR3 amino acids: CSVVGPFGRGTGYTF. The CDR3 coding sequence is TGCAGCGTTGTCGGACCCTTTGGAAGGGGAACGGGCTACACCTTC.

The sample holds many counts of this clonotype. The chain is built from TRBV7-9 and TRBJ1-5; D perhaps matches TRBD1 (6 bases). The germline V gene has CDR1 SEHNR and CDR2 FQNEAQ (reference sequence). CDR3 size: 14 residues. The V and J ends lost 1 base and 6 bases respectively, with 10 bases between them. The CDR3 coding sequence is TGTGCCAGCAGCTTAGGCCAGGGGATTCAGCCCCAGCATTTT. Residues: CASSLGQGIQPQHF.

The rearrangement uses TRBV6-5 and TRBJ1-1; the D gene is possibly TRBD1 (5 bases). Germline lookup yields CDR1 MNHEY and CDR2 SVGAGI. CDR3 length: 16 amino acids. V lost 0 bases to trimming and J lost 5 bases, with 16 bases between them. The CDR3 region is CASSYSTRAGLTEAFF. The CDR3 nucleotides are TGTGCCAGCAGTTACTCGACCAGGGCAGGATTGACTGAAGCTTTCTTT.

This chain uses TRBV11-2 with TRBJ2-1, with TRBD2 identical over 10 bases. This CDR3 is built from 17 residues. Germline V gene sequence: CDR1 SGHAT, CDR2 FQNNGV. V lost 5 bases and J lost 8; bases outside the gene matches: 15. DNA of the CDR3: TGTGCCAGCAGCGCCTGGCTTATTCATAGCGGGAGGTATGAGCAGTTCTTC. Protein product: CASSAWLIHSGRYEQFF.

This clonotype was counted ten times or more. The chain uses TRBV20-1 and TRBJ1-5; no clear D gene. V was pared by 1 base and J by 7 bases, with 17 bases between. Germline assignment: CDR1 DFQATT and CDR2 SNEGSKA (reference sequence). CDR3 size: 15 residues. CDR3 coding DNA: TGCAGTGCTAGAGTAGGGTCGGGCAATGAACAGCCCCAGCATTTT. Its translation: CSARVGSGNEQPQHF.

Regarding this clonotype: A read error is possible here, since a much larger clone lies one base away. No conserved phenylalanine or tryptophan ends this CDR3, so it is likely a read error. The chain carries TRBV6-1 and TRBJ1-2; D call uncertain. Germline V gene lookup returns CDR1 MNHNS and CDR2 SASEGT. The CDR3 contains 12 residues. V lost 11 bases to trimming and J lost 4 bases, with 14 bases between them. CDR3 loop: CAGGEGFYGYTL. In DNA, the CDR3 is TGTGCCGGCGGCGAAGGATTCTATGGCTACACCCTC.

This clonotype was counted at least ten times. The chain uses TRBV6-1 and TRBJ1-5; perhaps TRBD1 as D (6 bases). The V end was cut by 2 bases, the J end by 6 bases, with 8 bases between. CDR1 MNHNS and CDR2 SASEGT come from the germline V gene. This CDR3 comprises 13 residues. CDR3 protein: CASSERGGQPQHF. CDR3 sequence (DNA): TGTGCCAGCAGTGAAAGAGGGGGTCAGCCCCAGCATTTT.

The CDR3: CASSPKGGAEAFF. CDR3 nucleotides: TGTGCCAGCTCACCCAAGGGCGGGGCTGAAGCTTTCTTT. The V call is TRBV18, the J call TRBJ1-1; D gene unclear. Germline CDR1 and CDR2: KGHSH and LQKENI. The V end lost 3 bases, the J end lost 6 bases, and 11 bases lay between the germline ends. CDR3 length equals 13 residues.

This clonotype was recorded many times. The chain is built from TRBV6-2 or TRBV6-3 and TRBJ2-5; the match to TRBD2 covers 15 bases. The junction had 5 bases not matched to a gene; V was cut back by 2 bases and J by 4 bases. Germline V lookup: CDR1 MNHEY, CDR2 SVGEGT. The length of the CDR3 is 17 residues. Written as DNA, the CDR3 is TGTGCCAGCAGTTACCGCGGACTAGCGGGAGGGGGAGAGACCCAGTACTTC. It codes for CASSYRGLAGGGETQYF.

This clonotype turned up a few times. A much larger clonotype is one base distant, so this may be a read error. This CDR3 is missing its conserved last phenylalanine or tryptophan, likely due to a read error. The rearrangement links TRBV6-1 to TRBJ1-1; 10 nucleotides match TRBD1. The V gene's germline CDR1 is MNHNS and CDR2 SASEGT. The length of the CDR3 is 13 residues. V lost 7 bases to trimming and J lost 4 bases; unmatched junction nucleotides: 3. CDR3 in amino acids: CASTWDRGTEAFL. The CDR3 region has the DNA TGTGCCAGCACCTGGGACAGGGGCACTGAAGCTTTCCTT.

This clonotype was seen at least ten times. J is TRBJ2-3 and V is TRBV5-6, with 11 bases matching TRBD2. V dropped 0 bases and J dropped 1; count of bases not matched to a gene: 7. CDR3 length equals 18 residues. The V gene's germline CDR1 is SGHDT and CDR2 YYEEEE. The CDR3 here is CASSLGISGRGGTDTQYF. The CDR3, as DNA: TGTGCCAGCAGCTTGGGAATTAGCGGGAGGGGCGGCACAGATACGCAGTATTTT.

This chain uses TRBV28 with TRBJ2-7; 10 bases line up with TRBD2. This CDR3 is built from 14 residues. Germline V gives CDR1 MDHEN, CDR2 SYDVKM. Losses at the gene ends were 7 bases for V and 6 bases for J; bases not matched to a gene: 9. The CDR3 spells CASKSAGGQSEQYF. Here the CDR3 DNA reads TGTGCCAGCAAATCAGCGGGGGGGCAATCCGAGCAGTACTTC.

This clonotype was counted at least ten times. The genes are TRBV2 and TRBJ2-7; D might be TRBD2 (5 bases). Germline lookup yields CDR1 SNHLY and CDR2 FYNNEI. The CDR3 extends over 13 amino acids. V was trimmed by 10 bases and J by 3 bases, leaving 16 bases between them. The CDR3 loop reads CATDLRADYEQYF. In DNA form, the CDR3 reads TGTGCCACGGACTTACGGGCCGACTACGAGCAGTACTTC. The variable domain in full, with the rest retrieved from reference TRBV2 and TRBJ2-7, is EPEVTQTPSHQVTQMGQEVILRCVPISNHLYFYWYRQILGQKVEFLVSFYNNEISEKSEIFDDQFSVERPDGSNFTLKIRSTKLEDSAMYFCATDLRADYEQYFGPGTRLTVT.

This clonotype appeared many times. The rearrangement joins TRBV6-1 to TRBJ2-2; TRBD2 aligns across 10 bases. Germline values: CDR1 MNHNS, CDR2 SASEGT. The CDR3 extends over 15 amino acids. V dropped 5 bases and J dropped 6; count of bases not matched to a gene: 6. The CDR3 sequence: CASSWASGSSGELFF. The CDR3 DNA is TGTGCCAGCAGTTGGGCTAGCGGGAGTTCCGGGGAGCTGTTTTTT.

This clonotype was seen ten or more times. The chain uses TRBV7-2 and TRBJ2-2; D perhaps matches TRBD2 (5 bases). The V end lost 6 bases, the J end lost 6 bases, and 14 bases lay between the germline ends. Looked up from germline, CDR1 is SGHTA and CDR2 is FQGNSA. CDR3 length: 14 residues. CDR3 sequence: CASRPDWPSGELFF. The CDR3 DNA follows: TGTGCCAGCAGGCCGGACTGGCCCTCCGGGGAGCTGTTTTTT. Looking up the rest from reference TRBV7-2 and TRBJ2-2 gives the full variable domain: GAGVSQSPSNKVTEKGKDVELRCDPISGHTALYWYRQSLGQGLEFLIYFQGNSAPDKSGLPSDRFSAERTGGSVSTLTIQRTQQEDSAVYLCASRPDWPSGELFFGEGSRLTVL.

The V call is TRBV19, the J call TRBJ1-5; 9 nucleotides match TRBD1. The CDR3 consists of 16 residues. From germline, CDR1 is LNHDA and CDR2 SQIVND (reference sequence). V shed 6 bases and J 2 bases; nucleotides not matched to a gene: 8. The CDR3 reads CASRVTGGRGNQPQHF. The CDR3 DNA follows: TGTGCCAGTAGGGTAACAGGGGGCAGGGGCAATCAGCCCCAGCATTTT.

This clonotype was seen many times. This chain uses TRBV5-1 with TRBJ1-1, with 10 positions matching TRBD1. This CDR3 is built from 14 residues. The trim removed 4 bases at V and 4 bases at J, leaving 4 bases unmatched. Germline V gene data show CDR1 as SGHRS and CDR2 as YFSETQ. This CDR3 reads CASSMGDRGTEAFF. CDR3 DNA sequence: TGCGCCAGCAGCATGGGGGACAGGGGCACTGAAGCTTTCTTT.

This clonotype was seen at least ten times. The J gene is TRBJ1-1, the V gene TRBV14; D not certain. With 6 bases removed from V and 10 bases from J, the gap between germline ends came to 24 bases. The CDR3 runs 15 residues. The germline V gene encodes CDR1 SGHDN and CDR2 FVKESK. The CDR3 here is CASRKSGSTRGGAFF. Written as DNA, the CDR3 is TGTGCCAGCAGGAAAAGCGGATCGACCCGAGGAGGAGCTTTCTTT.

Worth noting for this clonotype: This sequence may be a read error, since a much larger clone differs from it by one base. This chain connects TRBV5-1 to TRBJ2-3; 10 nucleotides match TRBD2. Germline V CDR1 and CDR2: SGHRS, YFSETQ. V shed 0 bases, J shed 6 bases, and the junction held 1 base outside the gene matches. CDR3 length: 14 amino acids. CDR3 nucleotide sequence: TGCGCCAGCAGCTTGGGGACTAGCGGTGATACGCAGTATTTT. It specifies CASSLGTSGDTQYF.

This clonotype showed up many times. The chain joins TRBV19 to TRBJ1-2; maybe TRBD1 (5 bases). Per germline, CDR1 LNHDA and CDR2 SQIVND (reference sequence). The CDR3 spans 15 residues. V lost 5 bases and J lost 4, with 17 bases in between. The CDR3, as DNA: TGTGCCAGTAGTTCTACGACAGAGCTTTTCTATGGCTACACCTTC. This translates into CASSSTTELFYGYTF.

This clonotype was counted ten times or more. The V and J genes are TRBV5-1 and TRBJ2-3; 7 bases are a match to TRBD2. The CDR3 consists of 17 residues. The V gene end was trimmed by 0 bases and the J gene end by 0 bases; junction bases not matched to a gene: 7. Looked up from germline, CDR1 is SGHRS and CDR2 is YFSETQ. This CDR3 is CASSLVPPGGSTDTQYF. CDR3 in DNA: TGCGCCAGCAGCTTGGTTCCCCCGGGGGGTAGCACAGATACGCAGTATTTT.

This clonotype was recorded many times. The chain has TRBV20-1 and TRBJ1-2; 7 nucleotides align to TRBD1. CDR1 is DFQATT and CDR2 is SNEGSKA in the germline V gene (reference sequence). The CDR3 is made up of 12 amino acids. V shed 6 bases and J 3 bases; nucleotides not matched to a gene: 4. In nucleotides, the CDR3 is TGCAGTGCCACGGGACAGTACTATGGCTACACCTTC. Translation gives CSATGQYYGYTF.

This clonotype was seen at least ten times. The CDR3 nucleotides are TGTGCCAGCAGCACGACAGGGATCTCCTACGAGCAGTACTTC. It translates to CASSTTGISYEQYF. The chain combines TRBV12-3 or TRBV12-4 with TRBJ2-7; 7 positions agree with TRBD1. This CDR3 spans 14 amino acids. J lost 0 bases, V lost 6 bases, and 5 bases had no gene match.

The sample holds many counts of this clonotype. The chain uses TRBV7-9 and TRBJ2-1; TRBD1 matches 9 bases. Germline values: CDR1 SEHNR, CDR2 FQNEAQ (reference sequence). V lost 6 bases and J lost 5; bases outside the gene matches: 5. This CDR3 has 14 residues. For the CDR3, the DNA is TGTGCCAGCAGGCGACAGGGGGGGGACAATGAGCAGTTCTTC. Its translation: CASRRQGGDNEQFF. Full variable domain (outside the CDR3, taken from reference TRBV7-9 and TRBJ2-1): DTGVSQNPRHKITKRGQNVTFRCDPISEHNRLYWYRQTLGQGPEFLTYFQNEAQLEKSRLLSDRFSAERPKGSFSTLEIQRTEQGDSAMYLCASRRQGGDNEQFFGPGTRLTVL.

This clonotype was observed many times. J is TRBJ1-2 and V is TRBV5-6; the D is unclear. Germline V lookup: CDR1 SGHDT, CDR2 YYEEEE. Deletions cut 0 bases from V and 3 bases from J, with 6 bases between. The CDR3 contains 13 residues. The CDR3 is CASSLVWDYGYTF. CDR3 DNA sequence: TGTGCCAGCAGCTTGGTTTGGGACTATGGCTACACCTTC.

Points on this clonotype: A much bigger clone sits one base away, suggesting this may be a read error. The chain carries TRBV6-1 and TRBJ1-6; D is uncertain. Trimming took 5 bases from V and 7 from J, leaving 18 bases between them. There are 16 residues in the CDR3. CDR1 MNHNS and CDR2 SASEGT come from the germline V gene. CDR3 protein: CASSLQVVDRNSPLHF. The CDR3 DNA reads TGTGCCAGCAGTTTACAAGTGGTAGATAGGAATTCACCCCTCCACTTT.

This clonotype has at least ten counts. The chain combines TRBV7-9 with TRBJ2-5; TRBD1 matches at 10 bases. This CDR3 is 15 amino acids long. The germline CDR1 and CDR2 sequences are SEHNR and FQNEAQ (reference sequence). J was trimmed by 0 bases and V by 5 bases; bases with no gene match: 3. The DNA of the CDR3 is TGTGCCAGCAGCCGGACAGGGGGTAACCAAGAGACCCAGTACTTC. As protein: CASSRTGGNQETQYF.

This clonotype occurred many times. This chain connects TRBV12-3 or TRBV12-4 to TRBJ2-7; no firm D call. CDR3 length: 11 amino acids. Trimming removed 8 bases from V and 3 bases from J, with 8 bases in between. CDR3 sequence (DNA): TGTGCCAGCGGCGGAAACTACGAGCAGTACTTC. Translating gives CASGGNYEQYF.

This clonotype was observed many times. The rearrangement links TRBV18 to TRBJ1-2; D not resolved. V was shortened by 4 bases and J by 8 bases, with 17 bases between the two germline ends. The V gene's germline CDR1 is KGHSH and CDR2 LQKENI. This CDR3 spans 14 amino acids. CDR3 bases: TGTGCCAGCTCACAATGGGCCGTCCGGGAAGGCTACACCTTC. Protein: CASSQWAVREGYTF.

The V gene is TRBV7-3, the J gene TRBJ2-3; TRBD2 is a possible D gene (7 bases). The germline V and J ends were trimmed by 5 bases and 2 bases, with 14 bases remaining between them. CDR1 and CDR2 (germline): SGHTA, FQGTGA. The CDR3 has 15 amino acids. The CDR3 DNA sequence: TGTGCCAGCAGCCCGGGGGGCCATTTCACAGATACGCAGTATTTT. Its protein product is CASSPGGHFTDTQYF.